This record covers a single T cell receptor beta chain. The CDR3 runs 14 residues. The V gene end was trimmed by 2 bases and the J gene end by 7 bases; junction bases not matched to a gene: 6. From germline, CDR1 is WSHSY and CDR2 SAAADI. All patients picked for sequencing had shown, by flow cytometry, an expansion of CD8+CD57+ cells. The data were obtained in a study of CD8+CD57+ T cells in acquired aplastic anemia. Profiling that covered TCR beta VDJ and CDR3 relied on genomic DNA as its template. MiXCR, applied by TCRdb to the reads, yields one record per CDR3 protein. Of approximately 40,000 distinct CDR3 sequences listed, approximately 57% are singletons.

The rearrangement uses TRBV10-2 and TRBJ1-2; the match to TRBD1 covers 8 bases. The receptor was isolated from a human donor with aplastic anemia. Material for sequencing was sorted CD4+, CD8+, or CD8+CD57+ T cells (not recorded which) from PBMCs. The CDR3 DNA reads TGCGCCAGCAGTGAGACGACAGGGGCTGGTGGCTACACCTTC. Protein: CASSETTGAGGYTF.